This T cell receptor (beta chain) comes out of a study of T cell repertoires in cytomegalovirus infection. This clonotype was observed a handful of times. There are 13 residues in the CDR3. Trimming removed 1 base at V and 5 bases at J, with 8 bases between. Germline V gene sequence: CDR1 LNHDA, CDR2 SQIVND (reference sequence). TCRdb independently ran MiXCR on the reads; one entry per CDR3 protein. Here the sample spans some 440,000 distinct CDR3 sequences, about a third being singletons. The source material was PBMCs. This sequence joins TRBV19 and TRBJ1-1, with D unresolved. The TCR was taken from a human donor in good health (CMV status not recorded). Some clones in this sample may be carry-over from other donors' samples. The CDR3: CASSIGFRTEAFF. The CDR3 DNA is TGTGCCAGTAGTATAGGGTTTAGGACTGAAGCTTTCTTT.